What follows is one T cell receptor beta chain and its context. TCRdb fed the 5' RACE reads into MiXCR, producing one record per CDR3 protein. This sample carries 250,000 or so distinct CDR3 sequences, 20% to 30% of them seen once, and the ten largest clones take 0.6% to 0.75%. The data stem from a study of CD8 T cells in ankylosing spondylitis. This CDR3 is built from 14 residues. Germline CDR1 is SQVTM and CDR2 is ANQGSEA. Trimming pared 6 bases from V and 0 bases from J, leaving 12 bases between. The sequenced sample consisted of blood, either unsorted or a sorted T cell fraction (not recorded which). The TCR was taken from a male donor with ankylosing spondylitis or in good health (not recorded which). This chain joins TRBV29-1 and TRBJ1-3; D is undetermined. CDR3 nucleotides: TGCAGCGTCGAAATGACGGCCTCTGGAAACACCATATATTTT. Amino acid sequence: CSVEMTASGNTIYF.